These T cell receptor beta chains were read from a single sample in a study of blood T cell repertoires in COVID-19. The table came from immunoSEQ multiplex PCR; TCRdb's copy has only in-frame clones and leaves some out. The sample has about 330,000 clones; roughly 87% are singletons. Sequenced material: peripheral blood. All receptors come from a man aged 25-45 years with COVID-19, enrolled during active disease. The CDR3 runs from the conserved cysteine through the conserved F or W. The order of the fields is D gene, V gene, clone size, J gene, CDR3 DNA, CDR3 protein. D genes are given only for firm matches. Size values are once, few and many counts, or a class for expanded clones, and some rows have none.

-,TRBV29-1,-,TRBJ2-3,TGCAGCGTTGAAGGCCGGTTGGCACCTAGTACGCAGTATTTT,CSVEGRLAPSTQYF
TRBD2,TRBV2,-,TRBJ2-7,TGTGCCAGCAGCAGCCTAGCGGGACCTTCCTACGAGCAGTACTTC,CASSSLAGPSYEQYF
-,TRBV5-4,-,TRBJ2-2,TGTGCCAGCAGCTTGCCGAGGGGGATAGGGGCCGGGGAGCTGTTTTTT,CASSLPRGIGAGELFF
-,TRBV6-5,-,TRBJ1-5,TGTGCCAGCAGAGGGACTTACAATCAGCCCCAGCATTTT,CASRGTYNQPQHF
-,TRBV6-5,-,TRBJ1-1,TGTGCCAGCAGTTACGCAGGGGACACTGAAGCTTTCTTT,CASSYAGDTEAFF
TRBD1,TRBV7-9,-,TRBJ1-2,TGTGCCAGCAGCATCGCGGGGACAGGGCCCTATGGCTACACCTTC,CASSIAGTGPYGYTF
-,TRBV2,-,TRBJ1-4,TGTGCCAGCAAAGCCGGGGGACCTTCGAATCCTATTGAAAAACTGTTTTTT,CASKAGGPSNPIEKLFF
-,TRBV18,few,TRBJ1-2,TGTGCCAGCTCACCACGGTCGTCTTGGGAGGGCGACTATGGCTACACCTTC,CASSPRSSWEGDYGYTF
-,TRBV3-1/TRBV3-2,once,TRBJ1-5,TGTGCCAGCAGCCCTTCGGGAGGGGTGGACAATCAGCCCCAGCATTTT,CASSPSGGVDNQPQHF
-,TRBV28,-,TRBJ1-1,TGTGCCAGCAGTTTATGGGGGGCTCAGAACACTGAAGCTTTCTTT,CASSLWGAQNTEAFF
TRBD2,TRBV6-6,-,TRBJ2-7,TGTGCCAGCAGCCAAGGGACTAGCGGGAGTCGGCAGTACTTC,CASSQGTSGSRQYF
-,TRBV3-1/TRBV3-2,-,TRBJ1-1,TGTGCCACTGCGGGGGGAATAGGGACTGAAGCTTTCTTT,CATAGGIGTEAFF
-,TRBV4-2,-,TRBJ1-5,TGTGCCAGCAGCCAAGATTTGGCTGGGCGAAAGCCCCAGCATTTT,CASSQDLAGRKPQHF
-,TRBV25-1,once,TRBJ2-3,TGTGCCAGCAGTGACCCCACTAGCACAGATACGCAGTATTTT,CASSDPTSTDTQYF
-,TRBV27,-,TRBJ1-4,TGTGCCAGCAGCCCTTACAGGTTCCCCGTTGAAAAACTGTTTTTT,CASSPYRFPVEKLFF
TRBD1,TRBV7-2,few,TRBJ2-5,TGTGCCAGCAGCCTGGGACAGGGAGTTGGACAAGAGACCCAGTACTTC,CASSLGQGVGQETQYF
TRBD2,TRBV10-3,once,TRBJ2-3,TGTGCCAGCTACCGGGGACTAGCTGGTCCAGATACGCAGTATTTT,CASYRGLAGPDTQYF
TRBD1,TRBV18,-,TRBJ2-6,TGTGCCAGCTCAACCCCCGGGACAGGTGGCTCTGGGGCCAACGTCCTGACTTTC,CASSTPGTGGSGANVLTF